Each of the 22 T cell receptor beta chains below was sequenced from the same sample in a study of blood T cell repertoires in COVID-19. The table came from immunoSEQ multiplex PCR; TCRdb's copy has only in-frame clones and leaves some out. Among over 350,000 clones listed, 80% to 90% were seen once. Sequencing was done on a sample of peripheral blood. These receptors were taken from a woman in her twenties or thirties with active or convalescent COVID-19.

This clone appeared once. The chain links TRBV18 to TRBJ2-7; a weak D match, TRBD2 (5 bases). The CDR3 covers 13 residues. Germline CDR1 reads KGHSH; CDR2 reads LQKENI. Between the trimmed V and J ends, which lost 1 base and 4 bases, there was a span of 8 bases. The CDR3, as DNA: TGTGCCAGCTCACCACGGGGAGATTACGAGCAGTACTTC. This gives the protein CASSPRGDYEQYF.

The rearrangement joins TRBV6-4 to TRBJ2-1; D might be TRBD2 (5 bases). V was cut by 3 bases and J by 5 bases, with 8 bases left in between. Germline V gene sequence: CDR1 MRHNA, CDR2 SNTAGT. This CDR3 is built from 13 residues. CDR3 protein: CASSEIANNEQFF. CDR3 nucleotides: TGTGCCAGCAGTGAGATAGCGAACAATGAGCAGTTCTTC.

The CDR3 spells CASTYRFGGNQPQHF. DNA for the CDR3: TGTGCCAGTACCTATCGATTTGGTGGCAATCAGCCCCAGCATTTT. The V call is TRBV19, the J call TRBJ1-5; D is ambiguous. Germline CDR1 LNHDA, CDR2 SQIVND (reference sequence). The CDR3 is made up of 15 amino acids. V dropped 7 bases and J dropped 2 bases, with 15 bases sitting between them.

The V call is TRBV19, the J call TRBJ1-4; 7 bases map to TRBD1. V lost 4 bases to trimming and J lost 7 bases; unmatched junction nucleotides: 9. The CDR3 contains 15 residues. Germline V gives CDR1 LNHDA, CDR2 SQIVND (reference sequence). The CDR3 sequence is CASSKGAAETEKLFF. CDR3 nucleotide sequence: TGTGCCAGTAGTAAGGGGGCGGCTGAAACTGAAAAACTGTTTTTT.

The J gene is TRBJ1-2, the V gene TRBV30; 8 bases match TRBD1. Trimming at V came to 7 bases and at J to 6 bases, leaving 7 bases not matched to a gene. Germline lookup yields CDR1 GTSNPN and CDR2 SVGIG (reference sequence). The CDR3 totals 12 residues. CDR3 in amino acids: CAFRDRTNGYTF. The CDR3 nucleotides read TGTGCCTTTAGGGACAGGACTAATGGCTACACCTTC. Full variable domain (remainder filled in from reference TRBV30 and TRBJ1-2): SQTIHQWPATLVQPVGSPLSLECTVEGTSNPNLYWYRQAAGRGLQLLFYSVGIGQISSEVPQNLSASRPQDRQFILSSKKLLLSDSGFYLCAFRDRTNGYTFGSGTRLTVV.

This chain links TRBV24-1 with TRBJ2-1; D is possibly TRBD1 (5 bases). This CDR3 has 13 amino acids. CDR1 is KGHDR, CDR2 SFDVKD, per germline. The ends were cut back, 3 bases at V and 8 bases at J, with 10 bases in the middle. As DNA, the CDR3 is TGTGCCACCAGTGATGCAGGGTACGATGAGCAGTTCTTC. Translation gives CATSDAGYDEQFF.

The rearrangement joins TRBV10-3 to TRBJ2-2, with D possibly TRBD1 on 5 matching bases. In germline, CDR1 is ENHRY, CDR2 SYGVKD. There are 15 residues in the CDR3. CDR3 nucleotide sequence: TGTGCTATCGGTCAGGGAAGTGCCAGCACCGGGGAGCTGTTTTTT. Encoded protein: CAIGQGSASTGELFF.

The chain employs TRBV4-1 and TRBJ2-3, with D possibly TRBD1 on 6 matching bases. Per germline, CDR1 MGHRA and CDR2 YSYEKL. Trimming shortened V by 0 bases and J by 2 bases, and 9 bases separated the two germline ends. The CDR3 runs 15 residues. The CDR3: CASSQEGAATDTQYF. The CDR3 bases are TGCGCCAGCAGCCAAGAGGGGGCGGCCACAGATACGCAGTATTTT.

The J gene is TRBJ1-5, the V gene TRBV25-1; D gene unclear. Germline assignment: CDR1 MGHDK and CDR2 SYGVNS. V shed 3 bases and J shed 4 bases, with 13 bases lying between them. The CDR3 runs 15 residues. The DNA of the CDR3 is TGTGCCAGCAGTGATGAGGCCACGGGGAATCAGCCCCAGCATTTT. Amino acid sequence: CASSDEATGNQPQHF.

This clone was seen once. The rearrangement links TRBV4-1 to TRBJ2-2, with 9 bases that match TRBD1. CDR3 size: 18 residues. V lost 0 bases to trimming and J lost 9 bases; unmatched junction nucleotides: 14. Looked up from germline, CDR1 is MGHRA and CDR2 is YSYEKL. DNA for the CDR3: TGCGCCAGCAGCCAAGACTCCCCGGACAGGGGTTGGTCCTGGGAGCTGTTTTTT. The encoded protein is CASSQDSPDRGWSWELFF.

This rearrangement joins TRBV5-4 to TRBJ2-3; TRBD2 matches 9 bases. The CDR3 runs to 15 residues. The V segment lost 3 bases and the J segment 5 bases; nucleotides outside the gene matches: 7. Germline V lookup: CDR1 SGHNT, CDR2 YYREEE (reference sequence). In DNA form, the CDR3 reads TGTGCCAGCAGCTCACCGGGACTAGCTAGAGATACGCAGTATTTT. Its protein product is CASSSPGLARDTQYF.

The CDR3 loop reads CASSLLGTGEQYF. In DNA, the CDR3 is TGCGCCAGCAGCCTGCTGGGGACTGGCGAGCAGTACTTC. The chain combines TRBV5-1 with TRBJ2-7, with a tentative D call TRBD2 (6 bases). The V end lost 4 bases, the J end lost 6 bases, and 14 bases lay between the germline ends. The germline V gene has CDR1 SGHRS and CDR2 YFSETQ. CDR3 length equals 13 residues.

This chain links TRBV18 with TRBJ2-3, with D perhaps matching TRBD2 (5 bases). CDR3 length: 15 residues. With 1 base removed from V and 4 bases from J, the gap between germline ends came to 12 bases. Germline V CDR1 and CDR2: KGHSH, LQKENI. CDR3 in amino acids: CASSPRQAEADTQYF. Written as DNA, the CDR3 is TGTGCCAGCTCACCACGCCAGGCGGAGGCAGATACGCAGTATTTT.

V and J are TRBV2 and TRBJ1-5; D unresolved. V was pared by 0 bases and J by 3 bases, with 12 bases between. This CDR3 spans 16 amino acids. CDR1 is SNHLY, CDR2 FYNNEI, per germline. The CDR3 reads CASSEAEAPINQPQHF. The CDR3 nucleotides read TGTGCCAGCAGTGAAGCGGAGGCGCCCATCAATCAGCCCCAGCATTTT.

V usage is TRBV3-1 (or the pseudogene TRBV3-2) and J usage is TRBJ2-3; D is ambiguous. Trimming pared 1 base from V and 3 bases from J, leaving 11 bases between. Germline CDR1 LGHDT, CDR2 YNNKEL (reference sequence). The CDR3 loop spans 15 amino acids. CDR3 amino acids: CASSQGASRTDTQYF. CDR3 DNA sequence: TGTGCCAGCAGCCAAGGCGCCTCTAGAACAGATACGCAGTATTTT.

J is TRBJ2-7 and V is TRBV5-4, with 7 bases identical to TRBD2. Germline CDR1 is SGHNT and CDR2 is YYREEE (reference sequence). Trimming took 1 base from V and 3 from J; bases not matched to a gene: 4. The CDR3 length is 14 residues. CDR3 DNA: TGTGCCAGCAGCTTGAGCGGGGACTACTACGAGCAGTACTTC. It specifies CASSLSGDYYEQYF.

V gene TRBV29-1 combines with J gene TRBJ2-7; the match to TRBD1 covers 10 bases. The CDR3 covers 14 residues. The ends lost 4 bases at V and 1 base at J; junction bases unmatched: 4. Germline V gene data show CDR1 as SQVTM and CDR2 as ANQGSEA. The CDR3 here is CSVAGQGGSYEQYF. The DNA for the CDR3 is TGCAGCGTTGCCGGACAGGGGGGATCCTACGAGCAGTACTTC.

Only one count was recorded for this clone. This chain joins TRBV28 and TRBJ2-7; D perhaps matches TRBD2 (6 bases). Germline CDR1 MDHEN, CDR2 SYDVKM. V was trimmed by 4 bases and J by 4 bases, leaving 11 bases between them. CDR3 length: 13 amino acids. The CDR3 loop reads CASSSAGRYEQYF. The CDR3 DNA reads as TGTGCCAGCAGTTCGGCCGGGAGATACGAGCAGTACTTC.

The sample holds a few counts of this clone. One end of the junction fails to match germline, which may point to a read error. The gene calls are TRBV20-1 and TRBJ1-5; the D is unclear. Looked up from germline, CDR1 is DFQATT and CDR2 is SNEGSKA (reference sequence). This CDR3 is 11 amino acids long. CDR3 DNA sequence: TGCAGTGCTAGAAAAGAACAGCACCAGCATTTT. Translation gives CSARKEQHQHF.

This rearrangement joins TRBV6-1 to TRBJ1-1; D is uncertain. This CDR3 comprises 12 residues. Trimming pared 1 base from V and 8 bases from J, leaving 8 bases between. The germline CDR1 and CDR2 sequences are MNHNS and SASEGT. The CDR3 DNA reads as TGTGCCAGCAGTGAAGTAGCTAGGGAAGCTTTCTTT. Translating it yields CASSEVAREAFF.

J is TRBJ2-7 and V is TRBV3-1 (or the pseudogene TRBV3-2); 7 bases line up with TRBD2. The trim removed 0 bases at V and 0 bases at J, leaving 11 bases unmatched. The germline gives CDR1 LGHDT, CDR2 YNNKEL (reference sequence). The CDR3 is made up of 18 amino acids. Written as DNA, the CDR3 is TGTGCCAGCAGCCAAGATCGTTTGGCGGGAGTAAGCTCCTACGAGCAGTACTTC. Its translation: CASSQDRLAGVSSYEQYF.

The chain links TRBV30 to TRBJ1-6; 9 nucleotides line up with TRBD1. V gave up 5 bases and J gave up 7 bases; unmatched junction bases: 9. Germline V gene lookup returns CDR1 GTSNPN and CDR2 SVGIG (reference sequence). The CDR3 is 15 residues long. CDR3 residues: CAWESSGTGNSPLHF. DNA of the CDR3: TGTGCCTGGGAAAGTTCCGGGACAGGGAATTCACCCCTCCACTTT.